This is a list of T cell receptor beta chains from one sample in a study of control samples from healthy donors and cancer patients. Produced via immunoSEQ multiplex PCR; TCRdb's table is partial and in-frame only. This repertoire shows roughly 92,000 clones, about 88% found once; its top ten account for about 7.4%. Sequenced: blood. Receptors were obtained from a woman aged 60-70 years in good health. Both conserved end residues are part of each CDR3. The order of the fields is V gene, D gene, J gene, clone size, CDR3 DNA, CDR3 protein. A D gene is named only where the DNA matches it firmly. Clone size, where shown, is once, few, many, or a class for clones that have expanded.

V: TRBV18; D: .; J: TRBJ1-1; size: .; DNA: TGTGCCAGCTCGCTCTACAGGGCCCAGAACACTGAAGCTTTCTTT; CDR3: CASSLYRAQNTEAFF
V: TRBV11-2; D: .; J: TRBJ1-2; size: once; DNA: TGTGCCAGCAGCTTTCTGGGGGAGGGTGGCTACACCTTC; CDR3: CASSFLGEGGYTF
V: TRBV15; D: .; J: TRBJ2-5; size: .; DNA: TGTGCCACCAGCAGAGTAAAGGGGTCCGGAAAAGAGACCCAGTACTTC; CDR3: CATSRVKGSGKETQYF
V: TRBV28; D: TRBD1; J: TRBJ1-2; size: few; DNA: TGTGCCAGCAGTCCTGGGACAGGGTACCCCTATGGCTACACCTTC; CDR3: CASSPGTGYPYGYTF
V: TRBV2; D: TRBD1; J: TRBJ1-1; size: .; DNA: TGTGCCAGCAGCTATGGGCCAGGGGGCACTGAAGCTTTCTTT; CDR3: CASSYGPGGTEAFF
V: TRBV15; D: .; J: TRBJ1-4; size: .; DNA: TGTGCCACCAGCAGAGATAGGGGCAGAACTAATGAAAAACTGTTTTTT; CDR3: CATSRDRGRTNEKLFF
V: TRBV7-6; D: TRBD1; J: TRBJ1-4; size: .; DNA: TGTGCCAGCAGCTTATACGGGACAGGACCAAATGAAAAACTGTTTTTT; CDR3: CASSLYGTGPNEKLFF
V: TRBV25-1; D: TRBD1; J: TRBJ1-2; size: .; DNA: TGTGCCAGCAGTGAATATGGATGGGACAGGGAAAACTATGGCTACACCTTC; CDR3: CASSEYGWDRENYGYTF
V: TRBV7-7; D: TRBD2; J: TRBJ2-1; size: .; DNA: TGTGCCAGCAGCTGGGACTGGCGGGAGGGTGCTGAGCAGTTCTTC; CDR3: CASSWDWREGAEQFF
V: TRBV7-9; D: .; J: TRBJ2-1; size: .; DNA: TGTGCCAGCAGCTTGCGAGAGGGGGGTGCCTACAATGAGCAGTTCTTC; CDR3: CASSLREGGAYNEQFF
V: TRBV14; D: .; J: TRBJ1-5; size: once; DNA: TGTGCCAGCAGCGGGGGGACTAATCAGCCCCAGCATTTT; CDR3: CASSGGTNQPQHF
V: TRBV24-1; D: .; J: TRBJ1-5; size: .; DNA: TGTGCCACCAGTGATCTAATAATACTGAGCCAGCATAGCAATCAGCCCCAGCATTTT; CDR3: CATSDLIILSQHSNQPQHF
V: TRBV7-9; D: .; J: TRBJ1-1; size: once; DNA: TGTGCCAGCAGCTTAAATCCGAGCGGCGAAGCTTTCTTT; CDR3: CASSLNPSGEAFF
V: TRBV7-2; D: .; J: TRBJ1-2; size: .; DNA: TGTGCCAGCAGCCTCACATATTCAGCACGACGGACTACTAACTATGGCTACACCTTC; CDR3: CASSLTYSARRTTNYGYTF
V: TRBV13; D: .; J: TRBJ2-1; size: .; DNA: TGTGCCAGCAGCTTAGGGGGTGGGTACAATGAGCAGTTCTTC; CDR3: CASSLGGGYNEQFF
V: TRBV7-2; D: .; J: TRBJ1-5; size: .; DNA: TGTGCCAGCAGCTTAGCGAAGGGGAATCAGCCCCAGCATTTT; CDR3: CASSLAKGNQPQHF
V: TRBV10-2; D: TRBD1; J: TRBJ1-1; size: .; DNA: TGCGCCAGCAGATCGACAGGGGTCGCTGAAGCTTTCTTT; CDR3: CASRSTGVAEAFF
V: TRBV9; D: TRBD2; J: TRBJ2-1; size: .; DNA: TGTGCCAGCGGGACTAGCGGGGGCGTGGGGTACAATGAGCAGTTCTTC; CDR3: CASGTSGGVGYNEQFF
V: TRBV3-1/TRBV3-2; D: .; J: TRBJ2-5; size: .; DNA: TGTGCCAGCAGCCAAGGCGGTAACCGTCAAGAGACCCAGTACTTC; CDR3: CASSQGGNRQETQYF
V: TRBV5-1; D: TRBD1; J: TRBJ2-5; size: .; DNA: TGCGCCAGCAGCTTCTCAGCAGGGGGCGGAGAGACCCAGTACTTC; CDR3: CASSFSAGGGETQYF
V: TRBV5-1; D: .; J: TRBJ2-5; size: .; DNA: TGCGCCAGCAGCCCAGACAACAGGGCTTTCAGGGAGACCCAGTACTTC; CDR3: CASSPDNRAFRETQYF
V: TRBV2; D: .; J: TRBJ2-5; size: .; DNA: TGTGCCACCACTGTGGAGGGGGCAGAGACCCAGTACTTC; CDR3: CATTVEGAETQYF
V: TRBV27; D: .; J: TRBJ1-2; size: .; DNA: TGTGCCAGCAGTTTATCGTGGGGCTATGGCTACACCTTC; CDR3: CASSLSWGYGYTF
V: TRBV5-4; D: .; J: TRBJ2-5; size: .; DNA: TGTGCCAGCAGCTTGGGCCGGCGGGAGACCCAGTACTTC; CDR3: CASSLGRRETQYF
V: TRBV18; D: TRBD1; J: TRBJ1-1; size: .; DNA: TGTGCCAGCTCCGTCCAGGGGGGAACTGAAGCTTTCTTT; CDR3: CASSVQGGTEAFF
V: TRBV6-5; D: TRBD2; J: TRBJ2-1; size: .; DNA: TGTGCCAGCAGTTACGGGGGGACTAGCTATGAGCAGTTCTTC; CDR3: CASSYGGTSYEQFF
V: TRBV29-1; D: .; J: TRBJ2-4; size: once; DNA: TGCAGCGTTGTTGGAGAGGCCAAAAACATTCAGTACTTC; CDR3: CSVVGEAKNIQYF
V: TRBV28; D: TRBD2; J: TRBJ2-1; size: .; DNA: TGTGCCAGCAGTCCCCCGGGGGCGGGAGGATACAATGAGCAGTTCTTC; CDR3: CASSPPGAGGYNEQFF
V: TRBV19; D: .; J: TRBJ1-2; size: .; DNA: TGTGCCAGTAGTATGAGGGCAGCTAACTATGGCTACACCTTC; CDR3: CASSMRAANYGYTF